Listed here are 21 T cell receptor beta chains from one sample, sequenced in a study of blood T cell repertoires in COVID-19. Sequencing was performed with immunoSEQ multiplex PCR; in TCRdb, only in-frame clones are kept and a portion is missing. Of 150,000 to 200,000 clones in the sample, roughly 87% were seen once. Sequencing input: PBMCs or T cells enriched from blood (not recorded which). The receptors originated from a human donor with acute COVID-19. The donor label of this sample is uncertain.

The rearrangement links TRBV29-1 to TRBJ1-4, with D perhaps TRBD1 (5 bases). Germline assignment: CDR1 SQVTM and CDR2 ANQGSEA. This CDR3 contains 13 residues. Trimming shortened V by 6 bases and J by 2 bases, and 10 bases separated the two germline ends. CDR3 region: CSVVRGTNEKLFF. CDR3 DNA sequence: TGCAGCGTAGTACGGGGGACTAATGAAAAACTGTTTTTT.

DNA of the CDR3: TGTGCCAGCAGCTTAGAATTTAAGCAAGAAAAACTGTTTTTT. It translates to CASSLEFKQEKLFF. The chain joins TRBV7-9 to TRBJ1-4; D uncertain. Germline assignment: CDR1 SEHNR and CDR2 FQNEAQ (reference sequence). Trimming cost V 1 base and J 8 bases, with 11 bases left between them. This CDR3 spans 14 amino acids.

This chain uses TRBV5-4 with TRBJ2-3, with 8 bases aligning to TRBD2. After removal of 6 bases from V and 3 bases from J, the junction contained 12 bases not matched to a gene. Germline CDR1 and CDR2: SGHNT and YYREEE (reference sequence). The length of the CDR3 is 16 residues. CDR3 protein: CASTPGSGGATDTQYF. CDR3 bases: TGTGCCAGCACCCCTGGGTCCGGGGGGGCGACAGATACGCAGTATTTT.

In its sample, this clone was seen a few times. V gene TRBV3-1 (or the pseudogene TRBV3-2) combines with J gene TRBJ1-1; no definite D call. Germline loops: CDR1 LGHDT, CDR2 YNNKEL (reference sequence). V was trimmed by 4 bases and J by 7 bases, leaving 13 bases between them. The CDR3 sequence is 13 residues long. CDR3 DNA sequence: TGTGCCAGCAGCCCGGATCCCGGAGATGAAGCTTTCTTT. Translating it yields CASSPDPGDEAFF.

This sequence joins TRBV29-1 and TRBJ2-1; 12 bases line up with TRBD2. J was trimmed by 7 bases and V by 4 bases; bases with no gene match: 2. The CDR3 spans 13 residues. Germline assignment: CDR1 SQVTM and CDR2 ANQGSEA. CDR3 coding DNA: TGCAGCGTTGTTACTAGCGGGGGGAATGAGCAGTTCTTC. Protein sequence: CSVVTSGGNEQFF.

V usage is TRBV29-1 and J usage is TRBJ2-5; no clear D. This CDR3 contains 12 residues. Trimming cost V 2 bases and J 5 bases, with 9 bases left between them. The germline CDR1 and CDR2 sequences are SQVTM and ANQGSEA. CDR3 DNA: TGCAGCGTTGAACTGGGCCTGGAGACCCAGTACTTC. Encoded protein: CSVELGLETQYF.

Details on this clone: Other DNA sequences within the sample encode an identical CDR3. V and J are TRBV5-1 and TRBJ2-7, with TRBD1 as a possible D gene (7 bases). The germline V and J ends were trimmed by 5 bases and 3 bases, with 12 bases remaining between them. The CDR3 has 13 amino acids. Germline V gene data show CDR1 as SGHRS and CDR2 as YFSETQ. The CDR3 DNA reads TGCGCCAGCAGGGAGGGGGCCAGCTACGAGCAGTACTTC. Translation gives CASREGASYEQYF.

J is TRBJ1-1 and V is TRBV20-1; TRBD1 is a possible D gene (6 bases). The CDR3 is 9 residues long. The germline gives CDR1 DFQATT, CDR2 SNEGSKA (reference sequence). The CDR3: CSPTGEAFF. CDR3 nucleotide sequence: TGCAGCCCGACAGGAGAAGCTTTCTTT.

The CDR3 nucleotides read TGTGCCAGCAGTTTAGCTGCTCAGGGGTATGGAAACACCATATATTTT. Translating it yields CASSLAAQGYGNTIYF. This chain links TRBV28 with TRBJ1-3; TRBD1 might be the D (6 bases). Per the germline V gene, CDR1 is MDHEN and CDR2 is SYDVKM. The CDR3 length is 16 residues. Trimming left V 2 bases short and J 3 bases short, with 14 bases between.

The rearrangement joins TRBV6-6 to TRBJ1-1; unclear D gene. In germline, CDR1 is MNHNY, CDR2 SVGAGI (reference sequence). CDR3 length: 13 amino acids. V gave up 5 bases and J gave up 5 bases, with 12 bases separating them. The chain's CDR3 is CASSPDGLTEAFF. CDR3 DNA sequence: TGTGCCAGCAGTCCCGACGGACTTACTGAAGCTTTCTTT.

This rearrangement joins TRBV15 to TRBJ2-7, with D tentatively TRBD2 (7 bases). V dropped 3 bases and J dropped 7 bases, with 16 bases sitting between them. The germline gives CDR1 LNHNV, CDR2 YYDKDF (reference sequence). The CDR3 is 14 residues long. The CDR3 loop is CATSSTRGADEQYF. The CDR3 DNA sequence: TGTGCCACCAGCAGTACTCGGGGGGCGGATGAGCAGTACTTC.

The chain carries TRBV9 and TRBJ2-1; D is possibly TRBD2 (7 bases). The length of the CDR3 is 17 residues. Trimming pared 0 bases from V and 10 bases from J, leaving 23 bases between. Germline V gives CDR1 SGDLS, CDR2 YYNGEE. The CDR3 loop is CASSVGSSFIGGAEQFF. The CDR3 region has the DNA TGTGCCAGCAGCGTAGGTTCCAGTTTTATTGGGGGGGCGGAGCAGTTCTTC. The variable domain in full, completed from reference TRBV9 and TRBJ2-1, reads DSGVTQTPKHLITATGQRVTLRCSPRSGDLSVYWYQQSLDQGLQFLIQYYNGEERAKGNILERFSAQQFPDLHSELNLSSLELGDSALYFCASSVGSSFIGGAEQFFGPGTRLTVL.

The chain links TRBV28 to TRBJ1-4; TRBD1 is a possible D gene (6 bases). CDR3 length: 16 amino acids. Germline values: CDR1 MDHEN, CDR2 SYDVKM. Between the trimmed V and J ends, which lost 2 bases and 9 bases, there was a span of 19 bases. The CDR3 nucleotides are TGTGCCAGCAGTTTAGGAAAGAACAGGGTGGTTAAAAAACTGTTTTTT. The encoded protein is CASSLGKNRVVKKLFF.

The chain recombines TRBV4-1 with TRBJ1-1; D is undetermined. The CDR3 spans 14 residues. Germline V gene data show CDR1 as MGHRA and CDR2 as YSYEKL. V was trimmed by 3 bases and J by 1 base, leaving 9 bases between them. Here the CDR3 reads CASSHLGENTEAFF. CDR3 in DNA: TGCGCCAGCAGCCATCTCGGGGAGAACACTGAAGCTTTCTTT.

This chain links TRBV9 with TRBJ1-3; no clear D. Trimming removed 5 bases at V and 0 bases at J, with 15 bases between. This CDR3 is built from 16 residues. Germline CDR1 reads SGDLS; CDR2 reads YYNGEE. The DNA of the CDR3 is TGTGCCAGCAGTCCATTAGACACCAACTCTGGAAACACCATATATTTT. This encodes CASSPLDTNSGNTIYF.

J is TRBJ2-7 and V is TRBV4-1; 8 nucleotides line up with TRBD2. J gave up 2 bases and V 0 bases, and 9 bases lay outside the gene matches. CDR3 length: 17 residues. Germline V gene sequence: CDR1 MGHRA, CDR2 YSYEKL. The CDR3 loop is CASSQEPGRGLPYEQYF. CDR3 bases: TGCGCCAGCAGCCAAGAGCCCGGGAGGGGCCTGCCCTACGAGCAGTACTTC.

The J gene is TRBJ2-7, the V gene TRBV3-1 (or the pseudogene TRBV3-2); no definite D call. CDR1 and CDR2 from the germline V gene are LGHDT and YNNKEL (reference sequence). V was pared by 0 bases and J by 5 bases, with 8 bases between. This CDR3 has 13 residues. CDR3 sequence: CASSQEGLNEQYF. DNA for the CDR3: TGTGCCAGCAGCCAAGAGGGCCTAAACGAGCAGTACTTC.

The V and J genes are TRBV6-2 or TRBV6-3 and TRBJ2-1, with 7 bases identical to TRBD2. V was clipped by 6 bases and J by 12 bases; unmatched bases: 8. The CDR3 contains 12 residues. Germline assignment: CDR1 MNHEY and CDR2 SVGEGT. CDR3 nucleotide sequence: TGTGCCAGCAGCGACTCGGGGAGGGGGCAGTTCTTC. Protein: CASSDSGRGQFF.

V is TRBV7-8 and J is TRBJ1-2, with a possible D match to TRBD1 (6 bases). Germline lookup yields CDR1 SGHVS and CDR2 FQNEAQ. Trimming took off 5 bases at V and 3 bases at J, with 19 bases between the two ends. The CDR3 contains 16 residues. CDR3 sequence (DNA): TGTGCCAGCAGCCCCTCTCCCCGGGGGGCGGACTATGGCTACACCTTC. This gives the protein CASSPSPRGADYGYTF. The complete variable domain, with remaining parts taken from reference TRBV7-8 and TRBJ1-2, reads GAGVSQSPRYKVAKRGQDVALRCDPISGHVSLFWYQQALGQGPEFLTYFQNEAQLDKSGLPSDRFFAERPEGSVSTLKIQRTQQEDSAVYLCASSPSPRGADYGYTFGSGTRLTVV.

CDR3 in amino acids: CASSQDNSNQPQHF. The DNA of the CDR3 is TGTGCCAGCAGCCAAGATAATAGCAATCAGCCCCAGCATTTT. This chain connects TRBV4-2 to TRBJ1-5; D not certain. The CDR3 covers 14 residues. Germline values: CDR1 LGHNA, CDR2 YNFKEQ. Trimming pared 0 bases from V and 0 bases from J, leaving 3 bases between.

V gene TRBV7-6 combines with J gene TRBJ2-7; D not resolved. There are 12 residues in the CDR3. Germline V CDR1 and CDR2: SGHVS, FNYEAQ. The V end was cut by 4 bases, the J end by 2 bases, with 6 bases between. CDR3 residues: CASSSSPYEQYF. DNA for the CDR3: TGTGCCAGCAGCTCCTCCCCCTACGAGCAGTACTTC.